These 14 T cell receptor beta chains share one sample of origin, sequenced in a study of Ad26.COV2.S vaccination and SARS-CoV-2 variants. Treatment defined: some 20 received Ad26.COV2.S at low or high dose, single or two shots; 5 received placebo; per-sample allocation not given. Day 63 after the first injection of vaccine or placebo was the sampling time. The table came from immunoSEQ multiplex PCR; TCRdb's copy has only in-frame clones and leaves some out. The sample holds around 240,000 clones, over 75% seen once. The sample was peripheral blood, taken in a trial of Ad26.COV2.S vaccine versus placebo. The receptor source for this set is a person aged 18-65 years who received the Ad26.COV2.S COVID-19 vaccine or a placebo.

This rearrangement joins TRBV10-3 to TRBJ2-3, with TRBD2 identical over 7 bases. CDR1 ENHRY and CDR2 SYGVKD come from the germline V gene. The J segment lost 3 bases and the V segment lost 0 bases, leaving 6 bases of the junction unmatched. The CDR3 runs to 16 residues. The DNA of the CDR3 is TGTGCCATCAGTGAGTCGGCTGGCGGGAGTACAGATACGCAGTATTTT. Protein product: CAISESAGGSTDTQYF.

This chain links TRBV7-8 with TRBJ1-1; D call uncertain. The CDR3 has 16 residues. Germline values: CDR1 SGHVS, CDR2 FQNEAQ. V lost 5 bases and J 3 bases, leaving 19 bases between the germline ends. This chain's CDR3 is CASSPNLRLLDTEAFF. The CDR3 DNA follows: TGTGCCAGCAGCCCAAATCTACGGCTACTGGACACTGAAGCTTTCTTT.

The rearrangement uses TRBV5-1 and TRBJ1-1; D is uncertain. From germline, CDR1 is SGHRS and CDR2 YFSETQ. This CDR3 contains 16 residues. The V gene lost 0 bases and the J gene lost 2 bases, with 14 bases spanning the gap. CDR3 amino acids: CASSLGGGRDNTEAFF. The CDR3 DNA is TGCGCCAGCAGCTTGGGCGGTGGAAGGGATAACACTGAAGCTTTCTTT.

The rearrangement uses TRBV9 and TRBJ2-2; 8 bases line up with TRBD2. The CDR3 extends over 16 amino acids. CDR1 is SGDLS, CDR2 YYNGEE, per germline. With V trimmed by 2 bases and J by 4 bases, 7 bases remained unmatched. In DNA form, the CDR3 reads TGTGCCAGCAGCGTTCAAGCGGGGGTTAGCACCGGGGAGCTGTTTTTT. Translation: CASSVQAGVSTGELFF. Combining the CDR3 with reference TRBV9 and TRBJ2-2 gives the whole variable domain DSGVTQTPKHLITATGQRVTLRCSPRSGDLSVYWYQQSLDQGLQFLIQYYNGEERAKGNILERFSAQQFPDLHSELNLSSLELGDSALYFCASSVQAGVSTGELFFGEGSRLTVL.

This rearrangement joins TRBV10-3 to TRBJ1-1; 7 positions match TRBD1. There are 14 residues in the CDR3. Germline trimming cut 8 bases from V and 4 bases from J; bases unmatched to any gene: 10. CDR1 ENHRY and CDR2 SYGVKD come from the germline V gene. The CDR3, as DNA: TGTGCCATCGCGGGACAGACAGGGTTCACTGAAGCTTTCTTT. Translation gives CAIAGQTGFTEAFF.

This chain connects TRBV7-9 to TRBJ1-5; possibly TRBD1 for D (5 bases). Germline values: CDR1 SEHNR, CDR2 FQNEAQ (reference sequence). The length of the CDR3 is 16 residues. V shed 1 base and J shed 0 bases, with 10 bases lying between them. The chain's CDR3 is CASSLEGYDSNQPQHF. In DNA, the CDR3 is TGTGCCAGCAGCTTAGAGGGGTACGATAGCAATCAGCCCCAGCATTTT.

The J gene is TRBJ1-2, the V gene TRBV25-1; D gene uncertain. Looked up from germline, CDR1 is MGHDK and CDR2 is SYGVNS. The V gene lost 4 bases and the J gene lost 1 base, with 16 bases spanning the gap. The CDR3 contains 16 residues. The CDR3 DNA reads TGTGCCAGCAGTGCTTTAACAGAGAATAATAACTATGGCTACACCTTC. Translating gives CASSALTENNNYGYTF.

The chain is built from TRBV14 and TRBJ1-2; TRBD1 matches at 8 bases. Losses at the gene ends were 0 bases for V and 4 bases for J; bases not matched to a gene: 10. There are 17 residues in the CDR3. Germline CDR1 SGHDN, CDR2 FVKESK. As DNA, the CDR3 is TGTGCCAGCAGCCAAGATTCCGGACAGGGTGTTACCTATGGCTACACCTTC. Translation gives CASSQDSGQGVTYGYTF.

The CDR3 DNA is TGCAGTGCTCTACGACAGGGGCAGTACTTC. Amino acid sequence: CSALRQGQYF. The chain combines TRBV20-1 with TRBJ2-7; 7 bases match TRBD1. Per the germline V gene, CDR1 is DFQATT and CDR2 is SNEGSKA (reference sequence). J gave up 9 bases and V 5 bases, and 4 bases lay outside the gene matches. This CDR3 spans 10 amino acids.

The chain links TRBV21-1 to TRBJ2-7. TRBV21-1 constitutes a pseudogene. This CDR3 is built from 17 residues. For the CDR3, the DNA is TGTGCCAGCAGCACCATTGGGCCAGGACGAACTACCTACGAGCAGTACTTC. It encodes CASSTIGPGRTTYEQYF.

This clone has a single count. This chain joins TRBV27 and TRBJ1-1; possible D gene TRBD1, 5 bases. CDR3 size: 14 residues. Looked up from germline, CDR1 is MNHEY and CDR2 is SMNVEV (reference sequence). V was pared by 3 bases and J by 8 bases, with 16 bases between. CDR3 sequence: CASSFREGVSEAFF. DNA for the CDR3: TGTGCCAGCAGTTTCCGCGAAGGGGTCTCCGAAGCTTTCTTT.

The chain links TRBV5-1 to TRBJ2-2; D remains unclear. There are 16 residues in the CDR3. The germline V and J ends were trimmed by 0 bases and 3 bases, with 12 bases remaining between them. Germline V gene lookup returns CDR1 SGHRS and CDR2 YFSETQ. The CDR3 loop reads CASSLATDRHTGELFF. CDR3 bases: TGCGCCAGCAGCTTGGCGACTGACCGTCACACCGGGGAGCTGTTTTTT.

This clone was found once. This chain uses TRBV7-2 with TRBJ2-1; unclear D gene. The germline V gene has CDR1 SGHTA and CDR2 FQGNSA. The CDR3 is 12 amino acids. V lost 4 bases to trimming and J lost 9 bases, with 10 bases between them. The CDR3 nucleotides read TGTGCCAGCAGCTCCGGACGGGTTGAGCAGTTCTTC. Its protein is CASSSGRVEQFF. Variable domain in full (rest from reference TRBV7-2 and TRBJ2-1): GAGVSQSPSNKVTEKGKDVELRCDPISGHTALYWYRQSLGQGLEFLIYFQGNSAPDKSGLPSDRFSAERTGGSVSTLTIQRTQQEDSAVYLCASSSGRVEQFFGPGTRLTVL.

This clone was recorded only once. The rearrangement uses TRBV5-1 and TRBJ1-1; TRBD1 might be the D (6 bases). The CDR3 totals 14 residues. Trimming cost V 4 bases and J 0 bases, with 10 bases left between them. The germline V gene has CDR1 SGHRS and CDR2 YFSETQ. CDR3 DNA: TGCGCCAGCAGCCCGGACAGAATGAACACTGAAGCTTTCTTT. Translating it yields CASSPDRMNTEAFF.